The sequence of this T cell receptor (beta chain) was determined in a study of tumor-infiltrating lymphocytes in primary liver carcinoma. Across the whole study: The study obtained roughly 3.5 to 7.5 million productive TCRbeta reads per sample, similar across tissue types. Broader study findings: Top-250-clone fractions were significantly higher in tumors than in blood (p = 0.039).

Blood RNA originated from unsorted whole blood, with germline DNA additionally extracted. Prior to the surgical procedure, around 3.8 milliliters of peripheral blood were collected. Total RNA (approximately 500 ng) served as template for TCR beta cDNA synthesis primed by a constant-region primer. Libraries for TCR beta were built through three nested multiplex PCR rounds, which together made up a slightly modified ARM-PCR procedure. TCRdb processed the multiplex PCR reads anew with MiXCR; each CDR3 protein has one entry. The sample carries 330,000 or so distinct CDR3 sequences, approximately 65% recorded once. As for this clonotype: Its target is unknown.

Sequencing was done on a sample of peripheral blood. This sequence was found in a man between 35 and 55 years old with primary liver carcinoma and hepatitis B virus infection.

The CDR3 loop is CAWSPGLARYNEQFF. The CDR3 DNA follows: TGTGCCTGGAGTCCCGGGCTAGCAAGGTACAATGAGCAGTTCTTC. V and J are TRBV30 and TRBJ2-1; a weak D match, TRBD2 (5 bases). Trimming left V 2 bases short and J 4 bases short, with 15 bases between. The germline CDR1 and CDR2 sequences are GTSNPN and SVGIG (reference sequence). The CDR3 covers 15 residues.